The following is a T cell receptor (beta chain) sequence with its context. The CDR3 totals 13 residues. Looked up from germline, CDR1 is SEHNR and CDR2 is FQNEAQ (reference sequence). V was trimmed by 1 base and J by 1 base, leaving 2 bases between them. This specimen comes from a study of follicular helper T cells after annual influenza vaccination. Turning to the study itself: For some subjects, blood spans the 2013-2014, 2014-2015 and 2015-2016 annual vaccinations.

Noted time point: 2014-2015 season, pre-vaccination. Here immunoSEQ multiplex PCR was the method, and the copy in TCRdb shows in-frame clones only, minus some. This sample has over 950 clones, with around 80% found just once. The sequencing used CXCR5+ CD38+ circulating T follicular helper cells from blood, collected on the day of influenza vaccination. Subset denoted: circulating Tfh, non-naive CD4+CXCR5+PD-1+ (ICOS+CD38+ or ICOS-CD38-). This clonotype originated in an adult who received the influenza vaccine. V gene TRBV7-9 combines with J gene TRBJ1-5; D gene uncertain. Here the CDR3 reads CASSLDSNQPQHF. CDR3 nucleotide sequence: TGTGCCAGCAGCTTAGACAGCAATCAGCCCCAGCATTTT.